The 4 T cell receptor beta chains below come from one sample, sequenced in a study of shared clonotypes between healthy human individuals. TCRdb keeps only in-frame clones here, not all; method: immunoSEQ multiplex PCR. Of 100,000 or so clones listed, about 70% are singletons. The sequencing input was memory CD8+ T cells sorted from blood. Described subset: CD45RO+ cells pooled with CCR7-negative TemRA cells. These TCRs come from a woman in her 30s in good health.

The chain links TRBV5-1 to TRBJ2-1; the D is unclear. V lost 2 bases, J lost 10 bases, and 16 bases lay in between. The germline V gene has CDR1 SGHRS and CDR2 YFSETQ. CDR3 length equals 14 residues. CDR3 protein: CASSFDEASWEQFF. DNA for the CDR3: TGCGCCAGCAGCTTCGATGAGGCATCCTGGGAGCAGTTCTTC.

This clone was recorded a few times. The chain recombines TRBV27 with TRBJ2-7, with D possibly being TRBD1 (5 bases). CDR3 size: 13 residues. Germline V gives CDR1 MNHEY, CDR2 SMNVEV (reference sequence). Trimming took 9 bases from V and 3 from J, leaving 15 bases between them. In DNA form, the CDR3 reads TGTGCCAGACCTAGAGGACATTACTACGAGCAGTACTTC. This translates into CARPRGHYYEQYF.

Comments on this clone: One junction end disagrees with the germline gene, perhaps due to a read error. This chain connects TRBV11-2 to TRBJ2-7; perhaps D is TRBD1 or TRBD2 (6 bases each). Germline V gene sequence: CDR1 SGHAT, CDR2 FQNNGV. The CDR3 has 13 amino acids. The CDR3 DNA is TGTGCCAGCAGCTTAGTTCCTCTGGGGGGCGAACACTTC. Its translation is CASSLVPLGGEHF.

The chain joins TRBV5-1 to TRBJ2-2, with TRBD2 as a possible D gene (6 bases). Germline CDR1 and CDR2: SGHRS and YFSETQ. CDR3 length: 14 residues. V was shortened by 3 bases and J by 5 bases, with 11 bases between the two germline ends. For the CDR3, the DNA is TGCGCCAGCAGCTCTAGCGTCTATACCGGGGAGCTGTTTTTT. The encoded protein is CASSSSVYTGELFF.